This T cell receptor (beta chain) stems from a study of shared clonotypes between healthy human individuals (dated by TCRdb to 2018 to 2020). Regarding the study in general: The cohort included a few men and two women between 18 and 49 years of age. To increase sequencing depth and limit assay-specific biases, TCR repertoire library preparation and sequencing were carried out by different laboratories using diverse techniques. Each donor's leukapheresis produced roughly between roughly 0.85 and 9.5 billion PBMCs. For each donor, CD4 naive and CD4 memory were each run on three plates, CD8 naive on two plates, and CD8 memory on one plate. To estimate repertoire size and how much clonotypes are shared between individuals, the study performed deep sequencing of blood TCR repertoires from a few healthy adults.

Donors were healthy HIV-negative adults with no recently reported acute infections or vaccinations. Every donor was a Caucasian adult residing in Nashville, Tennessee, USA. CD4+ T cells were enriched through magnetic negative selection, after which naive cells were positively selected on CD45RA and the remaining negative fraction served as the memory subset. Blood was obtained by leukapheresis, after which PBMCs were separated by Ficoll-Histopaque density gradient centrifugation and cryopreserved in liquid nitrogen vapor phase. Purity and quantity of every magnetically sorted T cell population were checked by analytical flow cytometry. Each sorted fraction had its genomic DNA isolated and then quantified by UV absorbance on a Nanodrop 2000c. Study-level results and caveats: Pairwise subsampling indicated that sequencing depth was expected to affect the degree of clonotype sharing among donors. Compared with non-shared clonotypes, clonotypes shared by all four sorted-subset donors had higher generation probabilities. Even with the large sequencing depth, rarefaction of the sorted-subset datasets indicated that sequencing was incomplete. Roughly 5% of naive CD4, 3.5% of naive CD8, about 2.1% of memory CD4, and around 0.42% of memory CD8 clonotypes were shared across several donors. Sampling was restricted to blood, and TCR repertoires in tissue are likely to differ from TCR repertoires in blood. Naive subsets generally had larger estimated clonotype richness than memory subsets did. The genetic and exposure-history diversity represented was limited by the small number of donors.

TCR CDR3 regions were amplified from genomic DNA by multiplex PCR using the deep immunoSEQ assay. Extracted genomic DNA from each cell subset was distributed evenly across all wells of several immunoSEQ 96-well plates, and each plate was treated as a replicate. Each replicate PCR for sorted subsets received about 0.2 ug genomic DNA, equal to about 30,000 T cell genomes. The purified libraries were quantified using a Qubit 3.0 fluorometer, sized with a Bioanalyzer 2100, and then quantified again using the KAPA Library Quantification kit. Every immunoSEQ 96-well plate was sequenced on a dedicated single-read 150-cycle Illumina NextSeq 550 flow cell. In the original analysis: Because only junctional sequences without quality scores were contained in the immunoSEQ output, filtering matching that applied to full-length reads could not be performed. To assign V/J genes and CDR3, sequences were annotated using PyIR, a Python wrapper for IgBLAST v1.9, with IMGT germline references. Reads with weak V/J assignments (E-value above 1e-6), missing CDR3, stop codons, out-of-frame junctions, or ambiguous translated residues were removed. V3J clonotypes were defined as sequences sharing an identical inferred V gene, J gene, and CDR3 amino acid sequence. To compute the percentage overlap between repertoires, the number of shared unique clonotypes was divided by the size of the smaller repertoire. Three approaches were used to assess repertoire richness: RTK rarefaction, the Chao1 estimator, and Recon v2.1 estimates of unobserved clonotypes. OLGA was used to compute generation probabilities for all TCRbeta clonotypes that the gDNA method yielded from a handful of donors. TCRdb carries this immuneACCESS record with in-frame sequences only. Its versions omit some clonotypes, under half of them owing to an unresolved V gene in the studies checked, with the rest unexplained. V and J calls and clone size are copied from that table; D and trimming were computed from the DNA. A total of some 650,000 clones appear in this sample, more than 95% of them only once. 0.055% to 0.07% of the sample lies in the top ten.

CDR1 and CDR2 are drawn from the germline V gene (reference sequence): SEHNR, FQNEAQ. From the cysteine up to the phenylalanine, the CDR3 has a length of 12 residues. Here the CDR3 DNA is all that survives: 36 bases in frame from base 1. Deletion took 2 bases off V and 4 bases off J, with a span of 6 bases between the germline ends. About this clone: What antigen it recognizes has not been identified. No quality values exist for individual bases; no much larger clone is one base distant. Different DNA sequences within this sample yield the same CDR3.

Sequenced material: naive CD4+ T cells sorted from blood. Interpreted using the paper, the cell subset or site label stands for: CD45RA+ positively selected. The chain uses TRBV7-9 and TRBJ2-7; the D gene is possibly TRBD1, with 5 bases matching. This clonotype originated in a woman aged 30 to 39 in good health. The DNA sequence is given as TGTGCCAGCAGCTTACAGGGTTACGAGCAGTACTTC. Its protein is CASSLQGYEQYF.